The 26 T cell receptor beta chains below all came from one sample that was sequenced in a study of shared clonotypes between healthy human individuals. Produced via immunoSEQ multiplex PCR; TCRdb's table is partial and in-frame only. The sample consists of roughly 2,500,000 clones, approximately 94% of them appearing once. Sample: naive CD4+ T cells from PBMCs. Specified subset: CD45RA+ positively selected. These TCRs come from a young man in good health. Some clones in this sample may be carry-over from other donors' samples.

This clone came up once. The chain joins TRBV28 to TRBJ1-3, with D possibly being TRBD1 (6 bases). Trimming removed 5 bases at V and 0 bases at J, with 17 bases between. Germline values: CDR1 MDHEN, CDR2 SYDVKM. The CDR3 contains 17 residues. DNA for the CDR3: TGTGCCAGCAGTACACAAGACAGGCCCTCCTCTGGAAACACCATATATTTT. Translation: CASSTQDRPSSGNTIYF.

The V and J genes are TRBV5-4 and TRBJ2-6; no clear D gene. CDR3 length: 17 amino acids. The V end was cut by 2 bases, the J end by 4 bases, with 16 bases between. Per the germline V gene, CDR1 is SGHNT and CDR2 is YYREEE (reference sequence). The CDR3 is CASSLPVEAQGANVLTF. For the CDR3, the DNA is TGTGCCAGCAGCTTACCAGTCGAGGCGCAAGGGGCCAACGTCCTGACTTTC.

This chain joins TRBV2 and TRBJ1-6; a weak D match, TRBD1 (6 bases). Germline values: CDR1 SNHLY, CDR2 FYNNEI. CDR3 size: 16 residues. The V end was cut by 0 bases, the J end by 7 bases, with 13 bases between. The CDR3 reads CASSEAPGRGNSPLHF. For the CDR3, the DNA is TGTGCCAGCAGTGAAGCTCCGGGCAGGGGAAATTCACCCCTCCACTTT.

The rearrangement links TRBV18 to TRBJ1-2, with a weak D call TRBD1 (5 bases). V dropped 3 bases and J dropped 4 bases, with 21 bases sitting between them. This CDR3 contains 17 residues. Germline CDR1 reads KGHSH; CDR2 reads LQKENI. CDR3 loop: CASSPRDLGQSLYGYTF. CDR3 sequence (DNA): TGTGCCAGCTCACCCCGGGACTTAGGCCAAAGCCTCTATGGCTACACCTTC.

In its sample, this clone was seen once. This chain uses TRBV4-3 with TRBJ1-1; 8 bases match TRBD1. The CDR3 is 19 residues long. Germline assignment: CDR1 LGHNA and CDR2 YSLEER. With V trimmed by 0 bases and J by 0 bases, 12 bases remained unmatched. The DNA for the CDR3 is TGCGCCAGCAGCCAAGATCGTGCGGACAGGGAGGGGATGAACACTGAAGCTTTCTTT. Its translation is CASSQDRADREGMNTEAFF.

The rearrangement joins TRBV6-6 to TRBJ2-1; D uncertain. CDR1 is MNHNY, CDR2 SVGAGI, per germline (reference sequence). This CDR3 has 11 amino acids. V gave up 4 bases and J gave up 6 bases, with 4 bases separating them. The CDR3 bases are TGTGCCAGCAGTTCTAGCAATGAGCAGTTCTTC. It is translated as CASSSSNEQFF.

The V and J genes are TRBV5-1 and TRBJ1-1; a weak D match, TRBD1 (5 bases). There are 12 residues in the CDR3. CDR1 and CDR2 from the germline V gene are SGHRS and YFSETQ. V gave up 3 bases and J gave up 7 bases, with 10 bases separating them. The CDR3 loop reads CASSWPGLEAFF. CDR3 bases: TGCGCCAGCAGCTGGCCGGGACTTGAAGCTTTCTTT.

The CDR3 is CASSQTETSGLSYNEQFF. The CDR3 nucleotides are TGCGCCAGCAGTCAAACTGAAACTAGCGGCCTCTCCTACAATGAGCAGTTCTTC. The V and J genes are TRBV23-1 and TRBJ2-1; 8 bases are a match to TRBD2. TRBV23-1 is classed as an ORF, of uncertain function. The V and J ends lost 2 bases and 0 bases, in that order; junction bases with no gene match: 9. The CDR3 is 18 residues long.

This clone was seen just once. This same CDR3 is encoded by further DNA sequences in the sample. This chain uses TRBV2 with TRBJ2-3, with a tentative D call TRBD1 (5 bases). Per germline, CDR1 SNHLY and CDR2 FYNNEI. V was cut by 4 bases and J by 1 base, with 9 bases left in between. The CDR3 totals 14 residues. The CDR3 region is CASSVPRGTDTQYF. The CDR3 bases are TGTGCCAGCAGTGTTCCCAGGGGCACAGATACGCAGTATTTT. Filled out from reference TRBV2 and TRBJ2-3, the complete variable domain reads EPEVTQTPSHQVTQMGQEVILRCVPISNHLYFYWYRQILGQKVEFLVSFYNNEISEKSEIFDDQFSVERPDGSNFTLKIRSTKLEDSAMYFCASSVPRGTDTQYFGPGTRLTVL.

The chain links TRBV11-2 to TRBJ2-7; no firm D call. CDR1 and CDR2 from the germline V gene are SGHAT and FQNNGV. This CDR3 spans 17 amino acids. Trimming pared 1 base from V and 1 base from J, leaving 17 bases between. The CDR3 protein is CASSLVSGAVRSYEQYF. CDR3 DNA: TGTGCCAGCAGCTTAGTCTCGGGCGCTGTAAGGTCCTACGAGCAGTACTTC. Based on the CDR3 plus reference TRBV11-2 and TRBJ2-7, the full variable domain is EAGVAQSPRYKIIEKRQSVAFWCNPISGHATLYWYQQILGQGPKLLIQFQNNGVVDDSQLPKDRFSAERLKGVDSTLKIQPAKLEDSAVYLCASSLVSGAVRSYEQYFGPGTRLTVT.

The chain uses TRBV4-1 and TRBJ1-6, with 7 nucleotides matching TRBD1. CDR1 MGHRA and CDR2 YSYEKL come from the germline V gene. The CDR3 has 15 amino acids. Trimming took 4 bases from V and 7 from J; bases not matched to a gene: 7. CDR3 in DNA: TGCGCCAGCAGCCCATACAGGGGCGAGAATTCACCCCTCCACTTT. Translation gives CASSPYRGENSPLHF.

V gene TRBV5-4 combines with J gene TRBJ1-1; 10 bases map to TRBD1. This CDR3 is 15 amino acids long. Trimming removed 4 bases from V and 3 bases from J; junction bases left unmatched: 6. Germline CDR1 SGHNT, CDR2 YYREEE (reference sequence). The CDR3, as DNA: TGTGCCAGCAGCACGCGGACAGGGGGAGACACTGAAGCTTTCTTT. Amino acid sequence: CASSTRTGGDTEAFF.

This clone was recorded only once. J is TRBJ2-1 and V is TRBV2; the D is unclear. CDR3 length equals 8 residues. Germline-derived CDR1 and CDR2 are SNHLY and FYNNEI. V was clipped by 6 bases and J by 16 bases, with 7 bases between them. Here the CDR3 reads CASSFSFF. For the CDR3, the DNA is TGTGCCAGCAGCTTCTCATTCTTC.

The V gene is TRBV28, the J gene TRBJ2-5; D is unresolved. V lost 5 bases and J lost 0, with 13 bases in between. The CDR3 runs to 15 residues. Looked up from germline, CDR1 is MDHEN and CDR2 is SYDVKM. This CDR3 is CASSARSWYQETQYF. The CDR3 DNA reads as TGTGCCAGCAGTGCGAGATCATGGTACCAAGAGACCCAGTACTTC.

V gene TRBV5-1 combines with J gene TRBJ1-2, with D possibly TRBD1 on 6 matching bases. Trimming pared 0 bases from V and 8 bases from J, leaving 14 bases between. The CDR3 length is 14 residues. Per the germline V gene, CDR1 is SGHRS and CDR2 is YFSETQ. CDR3 in DNA: TGCGCCAGCAGCTTGGCCTCCAGGGGTGGCGGCTACACCTTC. Protein sequence: CASSLASRGGGYTF. Full variable domain (remainder filled in from reference TRBV5-1 and TRBJ1-2): KAGVTQTPRYLIKTRGQQVTLSCSPISGHRSVSWYQQTPGQGLQFLFEYFSETQRNKGNFPGRFSGRQFSNSRSEMNVSTLELGDSALYLCASSLASRGGGYTFGSGTRLTVV.

The chain is built from TRBV28 and TRBJ1-2, with 7 bases identical to TRBD1. This CDR3 region has 16 residues. The germline V gene encodes CDR1 MDHEN and CDR2 SYDVKM. V dropped 5 bases and J dropped 3; count of bases not matched to a gene: 12. Written as DNA, the CDR3 is TGTGCCAGCAGTACACCACACCAGGGGGGTTACTATGGCTACACCTTC. Amino acids: CASSTPHQGGYYGYTF.

The rearrangement links TRBV5-1 to TRBJ2-7; D perhaps matches TRBD1 (5 bases). This CDR3 is built from 16 residues. V lost 0 bases to trimming and J lost 0 bases, with 13 bases between them. CDR1 and CDR2 from the germline V gene are SGHRS and YFSETQ. In nucleotides, the CDR3 is TGCGCCAGCAGCTTGGACGGGCAGGGAATCTCCTACGAGCAGTACTTC. This gives the protein CASSLDGQGISYEQYF.

CDR3 in DNA: TGTGCCAGCAGCTTAGCTGTGGGACGGAGACTCATGAACACTGAAGCTTTCTTT. It translates to CASSLAVGRRLMNTEAFF. The chain is built from TRBV7-9 and TRBJ1-1; tentative D call: TRBD1 (5 bases). The CDR3 spans 18 residues. CDR1 and CDR2 (germline): SEHNR, FQNEAQ (reference sequence). V gave up 0 bases and J gave up 0 bases, with 17 bases separating them.

Worth noting for this clone: Different DNA sequences within this sample yield the same CDR3. The rearrangement uses TRBV28 and TRBJ2-7, with D possibly called TRBD1 or TRBD2 (5 bases each). Germline assignment: CDR1 MDHEN and CDR2 SYDVKM. The CDR3 loop spans 12 amino acids. Trimming took off 6 bases at V and 1 base at J, with 7 bases between the two ends. CDR3 nucleotides: TGTGCCAGCAGGGGGGATTCCTACGAGCAGTACTTC. It specifies CASRGDSYEQYF.

The J gene is TRBJ2-1, the V gene TRBV28, with 7 bases fitting TRBD2. Germline assignment: CDR1 MDHEN and CDR2 SYDVKM. Unmatched junction bases numbered 9, after V lost 7 bases and J lost 0 bases. This CDR3 is built from 16 residues. The CDR3 DNA reads TGTGCCAGCACCCCGGTTGGCGGGAGCTCCTACAATGAGCAGTTCTTC. It codes for CASTPVGGSSYNEQFF.

The J gene is TRBJ2-5, the V gene TRBV5-8; D gene ambiguous. V was cut by 6 bases and J by 3 bases, with 24 bases left in between. Looked up from germline, CDR1 is SGHTS and CDR2 is YDEGEE. This CDR3 has 17 amino acids. CDR3 sequence (DNA): TGTGCCAGCAAAGCAATAGAAGGCGGCCTTCGCGAAGAGACCCAGTACTTC. Translation gives CASKAIEGGLREETQYF.

The V call is TRBV29-1, the J call TRBJ1-2, with TRBD1 matching 8 bases. The CDR3 has 14 residues. Looked up from germline, CDR1 is SQVTM and CDR2 is ANQGSEA. V trimming: 6 bases; J trimming: 8 bases; junction bases outside the gene matches: 14. This CDR3 is CSVGGPGGEEGYTF. CDR3 DNA sequence: TGCAGCGTGGGGGGTCCAGGGGGCGAAGAGGGCTACACCTTC.

This chain links TRBV20-1 with TRBJ1-1, with no clear D. CDR1 and CDR2 (germline): DFQATT, SNEGSKA (reference sequence). The CDR3 totals 11 residues. CDR3 sequence reads: CSQYFNTEAFF. The CDR3 coding sequence is TGCAGCCAATATTTTAACACTGAAGCTTTCTTT.

The chain combines TRBV5-1 with TRBJ2-2; 10 bases match TRBD1. V lost 5 bases, J lost 4 bases, and 5 bases stayed unmatched. Germline CDR1 reads SGHRS; CDR2 reads YFSETQ. The CDR3 has 15 residues. This CDR3 reads CASRRTGGFTGELFF. The DNA for the CDR3 is TGCGCCAGCAGACGGACAGGGGGTTTCACCGGGGAGCTGTTTTTT.

The V call is TRBV4-1, the J call TRBJ2-1; 7 bases are a match to TRBD1. The CDR3 loop spans 17 amino acids. CDR1 is MGHRA, CDR2 YSYEKL, per germline. V lost 6 bases to trimming and J lost 2 bases; unmatched junction nucleotides: 13. The CDR3 bases are TGCGCCAGCAGTCTACAATCAGGGGGTGGGACCTACAATGAGCAGTTCTTC. Amino acid sequence: CASSLQSGGGTYNEQFF.

The chain is built from TRBV19 and TRBJ2-2; D perhaps matches TRBD1 (5 bases). This CDR3 comprises 14 residues. CDR1 and CDR2 from the germline V gene are LNHDA and SQIVND (reference sequence). V was clipped by 6 bases and J by 3 bases, with 11 bases between them. DNA of the CDR3: TGTGCCAGTAGAAGGGGTATAGACACCGGGGAGCTGTTTTTT. It specifies CASRRGIDTGELFF.